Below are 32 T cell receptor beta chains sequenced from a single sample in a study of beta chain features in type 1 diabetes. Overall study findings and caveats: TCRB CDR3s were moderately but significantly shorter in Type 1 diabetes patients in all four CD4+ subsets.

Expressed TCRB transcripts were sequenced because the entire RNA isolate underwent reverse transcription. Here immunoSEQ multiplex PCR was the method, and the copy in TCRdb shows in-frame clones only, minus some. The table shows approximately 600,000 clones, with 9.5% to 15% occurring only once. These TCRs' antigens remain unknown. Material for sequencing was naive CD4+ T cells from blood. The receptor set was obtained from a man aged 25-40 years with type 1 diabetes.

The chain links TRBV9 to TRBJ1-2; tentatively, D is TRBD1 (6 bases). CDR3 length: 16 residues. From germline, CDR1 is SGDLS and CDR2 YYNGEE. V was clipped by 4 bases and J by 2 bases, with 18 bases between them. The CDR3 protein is CASSPNPTRGNYGYTF. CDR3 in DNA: TGTGCCAGCAGCCCCAATCCTACCAGGGGAAACTATGGCTACACCTTC.

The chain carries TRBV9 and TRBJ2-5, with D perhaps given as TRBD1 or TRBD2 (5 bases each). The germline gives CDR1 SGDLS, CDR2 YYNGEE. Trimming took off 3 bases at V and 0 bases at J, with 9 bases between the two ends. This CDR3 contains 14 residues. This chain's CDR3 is CASSEPGHQETQYF. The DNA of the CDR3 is TGTGCCAGCAGCGAGCCGGGACACCAAGAGACCCAGTACTTC.

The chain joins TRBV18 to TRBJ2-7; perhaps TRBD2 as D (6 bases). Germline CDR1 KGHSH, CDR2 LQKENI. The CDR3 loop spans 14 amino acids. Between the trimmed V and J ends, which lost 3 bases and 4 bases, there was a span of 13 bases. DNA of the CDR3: TGTGCCAGCTCACCGGAGGGAAGGGGTTACGAGCAGTACTTC. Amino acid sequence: CASSPEGRGYEQYF.

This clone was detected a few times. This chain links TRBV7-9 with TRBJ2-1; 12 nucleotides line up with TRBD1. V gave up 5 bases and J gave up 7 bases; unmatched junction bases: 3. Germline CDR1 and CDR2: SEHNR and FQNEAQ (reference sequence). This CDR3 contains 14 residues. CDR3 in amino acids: CASSPGQGANEQFF. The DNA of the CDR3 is TGTGCCAGCAGCCCGGGACAGGGGGCGAATGAGCAGTTCTTC.

The CDR3 nucleotides read TGTGCCATCAGTGAGTCGAACCTCGCGGTGACTGAAGCTTTCTTT. Translation: CAISESNLAVTEAFF. The chain combines TRBV10-3 with TRBJ1-1, with D hard to call. V gave up 0 bases and J gave up 5 bases, with 13 bases separating them. The CDR3 has 15 amino acids. Per the germline V gene, CDR1 is ENHRY and CDR2 is SYGVKD.

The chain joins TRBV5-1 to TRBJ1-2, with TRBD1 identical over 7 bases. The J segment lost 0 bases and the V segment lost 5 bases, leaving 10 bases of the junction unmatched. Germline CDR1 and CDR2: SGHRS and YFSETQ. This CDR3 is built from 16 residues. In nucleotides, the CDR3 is TGCGCCAGCAGTTTCACAGGGGTCCGCGCTAACTATGGCTACACCTTC. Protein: CASSFTGVRANYGYTF.

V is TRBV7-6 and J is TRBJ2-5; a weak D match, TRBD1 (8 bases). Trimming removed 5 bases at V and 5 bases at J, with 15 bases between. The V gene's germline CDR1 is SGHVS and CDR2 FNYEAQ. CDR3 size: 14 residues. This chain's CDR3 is CASSPGQGGETQYF. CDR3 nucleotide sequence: TGTGCCAGCAGCCCCGGACAGGGAGGGGAGACCCAGTACTTC.

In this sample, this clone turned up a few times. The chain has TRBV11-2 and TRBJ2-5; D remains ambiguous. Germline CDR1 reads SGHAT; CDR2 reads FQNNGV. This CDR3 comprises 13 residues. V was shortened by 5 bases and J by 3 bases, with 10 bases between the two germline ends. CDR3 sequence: CASSRSEEETQYF. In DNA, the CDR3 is TGTGCCAGCAGCCGGTCCGAGGAAGAGACCCAGTACTTC.

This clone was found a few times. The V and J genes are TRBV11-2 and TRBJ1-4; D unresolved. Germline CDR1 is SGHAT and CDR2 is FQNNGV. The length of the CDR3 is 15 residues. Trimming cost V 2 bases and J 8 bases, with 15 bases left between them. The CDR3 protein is CASSLKLGLGEKLFF. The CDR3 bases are TGTGCCAGCAGCTTAAAATTAGGCCTGGGAGAAAAACTGTTTTTT.

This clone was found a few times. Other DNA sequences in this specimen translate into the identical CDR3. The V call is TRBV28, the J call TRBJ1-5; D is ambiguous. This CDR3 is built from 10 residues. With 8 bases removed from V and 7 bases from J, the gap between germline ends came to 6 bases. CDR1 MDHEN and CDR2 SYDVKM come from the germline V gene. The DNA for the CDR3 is TGTGCCAGCGGCAGGCAGCCCCAGCATTTT. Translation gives CASGRQPQHF.

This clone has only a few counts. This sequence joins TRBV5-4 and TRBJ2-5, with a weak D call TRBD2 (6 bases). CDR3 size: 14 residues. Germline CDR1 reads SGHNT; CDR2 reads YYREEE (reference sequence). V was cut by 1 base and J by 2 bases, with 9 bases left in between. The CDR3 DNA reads TGTGCCAGCAGCTTGACTAGCCTTCAAGAGACCCAGTACTTC. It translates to CASSLTSLQETQYF.

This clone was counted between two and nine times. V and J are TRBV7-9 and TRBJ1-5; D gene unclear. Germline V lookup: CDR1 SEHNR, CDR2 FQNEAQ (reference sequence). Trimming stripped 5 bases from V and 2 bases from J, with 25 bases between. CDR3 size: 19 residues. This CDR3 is CASSHPPGLGYKGNQPQHF. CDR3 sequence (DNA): TGTGCCAGCAGCCACCCCCCCGGATTAGGATACAAAGGCAATCAGCCCCAGCATTTT.

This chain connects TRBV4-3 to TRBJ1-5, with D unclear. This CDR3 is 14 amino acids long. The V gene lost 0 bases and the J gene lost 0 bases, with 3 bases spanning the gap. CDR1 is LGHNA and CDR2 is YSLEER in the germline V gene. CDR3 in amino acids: CASSQEDSNQPQHF. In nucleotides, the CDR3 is TGCGCCAGCAGCCAAGAAGATAGCAATCAGCCCCAGCATTTT.

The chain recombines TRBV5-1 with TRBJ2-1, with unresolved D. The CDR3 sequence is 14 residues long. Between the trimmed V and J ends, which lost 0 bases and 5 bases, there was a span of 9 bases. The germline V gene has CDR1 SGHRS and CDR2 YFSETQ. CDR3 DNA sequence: TGCGCCAGCAGCTTGGGACCGGAGCACAATGAGCAGTTCTTC. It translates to CASSLGPEHNEQFF. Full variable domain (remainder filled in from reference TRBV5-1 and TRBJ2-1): KAGVTQTPRYLIKTRGQQVTLSCSPISGHRSVSWYQQTPGQGLQFLFEYFSETQRNKGNFPGRFSGRQFSNSRSEMNVSTLELGDSALYLCASSLGPEHNEQFFGPGTRLTVL.

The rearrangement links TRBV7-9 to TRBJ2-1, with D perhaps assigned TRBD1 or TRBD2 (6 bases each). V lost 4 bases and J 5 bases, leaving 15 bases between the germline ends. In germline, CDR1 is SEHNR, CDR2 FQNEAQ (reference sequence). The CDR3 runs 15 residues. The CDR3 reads CASSSRGVPNNEQFF. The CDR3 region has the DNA TGTGCCAGCAGCTCTAGGGGGGTGCCTAACAATGAGCAGTTCTTC.

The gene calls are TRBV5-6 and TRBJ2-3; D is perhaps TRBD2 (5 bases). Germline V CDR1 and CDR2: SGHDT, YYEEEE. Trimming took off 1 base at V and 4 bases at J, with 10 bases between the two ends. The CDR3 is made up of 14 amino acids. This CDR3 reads CASSLWASSDTQYF. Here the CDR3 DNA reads TGTGCCAGCAGCTTGTGGGCTAGCTCAGATACGCAGTATTTT.

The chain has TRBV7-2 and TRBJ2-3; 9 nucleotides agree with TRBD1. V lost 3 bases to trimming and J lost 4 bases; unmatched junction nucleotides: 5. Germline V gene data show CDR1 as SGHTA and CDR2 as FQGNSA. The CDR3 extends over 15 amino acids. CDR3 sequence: CASSFRTGAADTQYF. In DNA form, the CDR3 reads TGTGCCAGCAGCTTCCGGACAGGGGCGGCAGATACGCAGTATTTT.

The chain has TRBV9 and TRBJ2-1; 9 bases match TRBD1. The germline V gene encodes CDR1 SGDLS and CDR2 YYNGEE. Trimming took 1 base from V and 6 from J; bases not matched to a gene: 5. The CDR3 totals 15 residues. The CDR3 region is CASSVTGQGLNEQFF. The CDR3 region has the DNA TGTGCCAGCAGCGTAACGGGACAGGGCCTCAATGAGCAGTTCTTC.

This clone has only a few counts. CDR3 protein: CASSYGGGQPQHF. DNA for the CDR3: TGTGCCAGTAGTTATGGTGGGGGACAGCCCCAGCATTTT. This rearrangement joins TRBV19 to TRBJ1-5, with D perhaps TRBD1 (5 bases). The CDR3 consists of 13 residues. The V end was cut by 5 bases, the J end by 7 bases, with 12 bases between. The germline CDR1 and CDR2 sequences are LNHDA and SQIVND (reference sequence).

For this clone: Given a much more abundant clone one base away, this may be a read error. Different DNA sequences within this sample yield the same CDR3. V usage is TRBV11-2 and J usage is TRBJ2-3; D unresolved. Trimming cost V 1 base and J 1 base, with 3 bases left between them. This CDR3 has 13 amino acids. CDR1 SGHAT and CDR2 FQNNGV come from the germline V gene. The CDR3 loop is CASSLAGTDTQYF. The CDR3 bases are TGTGCCAGCAGCTTAGCAGGCACAGATACGCAGTATTTT.

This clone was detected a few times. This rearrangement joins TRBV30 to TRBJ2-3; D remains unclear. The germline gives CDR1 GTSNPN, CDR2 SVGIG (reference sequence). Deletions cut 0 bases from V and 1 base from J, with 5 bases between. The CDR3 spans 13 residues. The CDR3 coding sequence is TGTGCCTGGAGTGTCAAAGGCACAGATACGCAGTATTTT. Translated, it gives CAWSVKGTDTQYF.

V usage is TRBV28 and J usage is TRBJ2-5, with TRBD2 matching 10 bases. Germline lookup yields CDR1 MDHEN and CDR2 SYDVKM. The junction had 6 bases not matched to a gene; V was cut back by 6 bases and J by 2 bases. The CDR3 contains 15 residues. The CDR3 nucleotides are TGTGCCAGCAGACCACTAGCGGGGCGTCAAGAGACCCAGTACTTC. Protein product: CASRPLAGRQETQYF.

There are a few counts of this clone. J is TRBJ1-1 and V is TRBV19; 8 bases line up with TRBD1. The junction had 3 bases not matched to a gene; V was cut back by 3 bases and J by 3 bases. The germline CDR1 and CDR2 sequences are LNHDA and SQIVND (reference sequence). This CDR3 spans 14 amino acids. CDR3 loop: CASSIGQGDTEAFF. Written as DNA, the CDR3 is TGTGCCAGTAGTATCGGACAGGGTGACACTGAAGCTTTCTTT.

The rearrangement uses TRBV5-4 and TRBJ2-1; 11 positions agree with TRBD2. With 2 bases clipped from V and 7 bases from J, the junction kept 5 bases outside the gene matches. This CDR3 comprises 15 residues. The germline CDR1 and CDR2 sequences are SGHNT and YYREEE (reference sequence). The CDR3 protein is CASSFISGGANEQFF. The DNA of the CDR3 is TGTGCCAGCAGCTTCATTAGCGGGGGGGCGAATGAGCAGTTCTTC.

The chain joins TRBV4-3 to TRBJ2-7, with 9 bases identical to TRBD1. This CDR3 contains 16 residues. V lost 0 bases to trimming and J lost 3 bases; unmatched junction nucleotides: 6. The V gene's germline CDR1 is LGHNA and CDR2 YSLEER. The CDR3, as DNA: TGCGCCAGCAGCCAAGATCGGGGACAGGGAAACTACGAGCAGTACTTC. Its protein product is CASSQDRGQGNYEQYF.

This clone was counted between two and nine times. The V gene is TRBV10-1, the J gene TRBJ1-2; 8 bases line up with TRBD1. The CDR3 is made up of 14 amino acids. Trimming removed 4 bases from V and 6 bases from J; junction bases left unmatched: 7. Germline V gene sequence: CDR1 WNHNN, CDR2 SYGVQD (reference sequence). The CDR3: CASSADRAGHGYTF. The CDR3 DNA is TGCGCCAGCAGTGCGGACAGGGCGGGCCATGGCTACACCTTC.

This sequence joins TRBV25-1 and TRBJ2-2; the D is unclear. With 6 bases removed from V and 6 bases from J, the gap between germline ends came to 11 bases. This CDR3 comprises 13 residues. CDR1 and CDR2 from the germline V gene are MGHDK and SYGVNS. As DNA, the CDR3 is TGTGCCAGCAGGGGATCTGTCGCCGGGGAGCTGTTTTTT. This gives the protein CASRGSVAGELFF.

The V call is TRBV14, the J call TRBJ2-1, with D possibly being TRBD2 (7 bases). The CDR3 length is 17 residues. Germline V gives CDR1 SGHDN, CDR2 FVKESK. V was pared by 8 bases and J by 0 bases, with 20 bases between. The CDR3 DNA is TGTGCCAGCTCCCCCTGGGTGGGGGGGCGCTCCTACAATGAGCAGTTCTTC. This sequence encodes CASSPWVGGRSYNEQFF.

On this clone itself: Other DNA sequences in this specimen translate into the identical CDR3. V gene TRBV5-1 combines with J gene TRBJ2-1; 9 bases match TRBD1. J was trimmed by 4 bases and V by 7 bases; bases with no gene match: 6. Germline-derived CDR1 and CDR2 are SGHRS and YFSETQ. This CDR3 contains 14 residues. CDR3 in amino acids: CASGSGTGYNEQFF. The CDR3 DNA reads TGCGCCAGCGGCTCCGGGACAGGGTACAATGAGCAGTTCTTC.

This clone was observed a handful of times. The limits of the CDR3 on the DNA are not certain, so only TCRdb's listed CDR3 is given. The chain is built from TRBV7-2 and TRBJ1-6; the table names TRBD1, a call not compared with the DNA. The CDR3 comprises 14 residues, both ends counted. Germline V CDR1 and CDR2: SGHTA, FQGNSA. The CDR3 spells CASILDRGNSPLHF.

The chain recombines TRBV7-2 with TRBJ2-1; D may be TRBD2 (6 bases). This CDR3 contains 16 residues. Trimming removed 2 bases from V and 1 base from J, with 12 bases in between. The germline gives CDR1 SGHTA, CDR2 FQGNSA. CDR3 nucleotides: TGTGCCAGCAGCTTAACGGGGACTCAGTCCTACAATGAGCAGTTCTTC. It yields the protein CASSLTGTQSYNEQFF.

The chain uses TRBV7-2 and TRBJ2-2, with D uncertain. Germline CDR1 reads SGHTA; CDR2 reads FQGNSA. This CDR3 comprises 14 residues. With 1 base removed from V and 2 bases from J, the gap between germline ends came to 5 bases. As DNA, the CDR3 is TGTGCCAGCAGCTTAGATCTAAACACCGGGGAGCTGTTTTTT. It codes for CASSLDLNTGELFF.